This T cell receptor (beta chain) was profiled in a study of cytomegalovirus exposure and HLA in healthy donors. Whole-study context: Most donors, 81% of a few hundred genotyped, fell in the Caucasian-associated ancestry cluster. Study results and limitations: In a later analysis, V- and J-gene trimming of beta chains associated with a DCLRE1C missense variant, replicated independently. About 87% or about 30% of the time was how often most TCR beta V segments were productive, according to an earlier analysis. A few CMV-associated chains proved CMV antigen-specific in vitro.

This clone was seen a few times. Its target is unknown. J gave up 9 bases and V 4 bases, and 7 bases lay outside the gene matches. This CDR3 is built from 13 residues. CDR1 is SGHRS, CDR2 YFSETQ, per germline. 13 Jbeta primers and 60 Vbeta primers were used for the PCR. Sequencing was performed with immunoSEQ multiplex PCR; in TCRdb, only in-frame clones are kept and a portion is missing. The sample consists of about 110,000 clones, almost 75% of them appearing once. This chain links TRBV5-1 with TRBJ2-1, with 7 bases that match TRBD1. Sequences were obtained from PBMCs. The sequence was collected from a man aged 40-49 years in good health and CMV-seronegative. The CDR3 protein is CASSPLRGTEQFF. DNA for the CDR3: TGCGCCAGCAGCCCCCTCAGGGGGACTGAGCAGTTCTTC.